This TCR beta chain appears in the sequencing data of a study of response to subunit inactivated influenza vaccine. Overall study findings and caveats: Only a handful of new T cells, the authors suggested, are recruited with each seasonal influenza vaccination.

Only a few counts were recorded for this clonotype. Its cognate antigen is unknown. Per the germline V gene, CDR1 is DFQATT and CDR2 is SNEGSKA (reference sequence). Trimming cost V 5 bases and J 3 bases; bases outside gene matches: 8. CDR3 length equals 14 residues. One entry per CDR3 protein, called by TCRdb with MiXCR from the RT-PCR reads. Here the sample spans under 950,000 distinct CDR3 sequences, 21% being singletons. The chain carries TRBV20-1 and TRBJ1-1; TRBD1 agrees at 8 bases. Sample: PBMCs from blood, taken around 5 days after vaccination. The receptor's source is a man aged 50-60 years who received an inactivated influenza vaccine. The CDR3: CSAPALRGHTEAFF. The CDR3 DNA follows: TGCAGTGCTCCAGCCCTCAGGGGGCACACTGAAGCTTTCTTT.